The 15 T cell receptor beta chains given below trace back to one sample, sequenced in a study of blood T cells in healthy people across ages. Using a J-beta primer mix together with a sample-barcoded 5' primer, a second PCR was run for about 7 to 12 cycles. Via MiXCR, TCRdb re-called the 5' RACE reads, giving one row per CDR3 protein. Of fewer than 1.5 million distinct CDR3 sequences listed, 42% were seen once; the top ten hold roughly 8.2%. Input material: blood. These receptors originate from a woman between 18 and 29 years old in good health.

This clonotype was seen a handful of times. The V gene is TRBV28, the J gene TRBJ1-2; a weak D match, TRBD1 (5 bases). Looked up from germline, CDR1 is MDHEN and CDR2 is SYDVKM. Trimming stripped 6 bases from V and 8 bases from J, with 7 bases between. The CDR3 contains 10 residues. CDR3 DNA sequence: TGTGCCAGCAGCAGGGTCGGCTACACCTTC. This codes for CASSRVGYTF.

This rearrangement joins TRBV5-6 to TRBJ2-4; TRBD1 matches at 7 bases. Losses at the gene ends were 1 base for V and 2 bases for J; bases not matched to a gene: 6. This CDR3 contains 16 residues. Germline V CDR1 and CDR2: SGHDT, YYEEEE. The CDR3 protein is CASSLYLGGSKNIQYF. CDR3 DNA: TGTGCCAGCAGCTTGTATCTAGGGGGCTCCAAAAACATTCAGTACTTC. The full variable domain, its missing parts supplied by reference TRBV5-6 and TRBJ2-4, is DAGVTQSPTHLIKTRGQQVTLRCSPKSGHDTVSWYQQALGQGPQFIFQYYEEEERQRGNFPDRFSGHQFPNYSSELNVNALLLGDSALYLCASSLYLGGSKNIQYFGAGTRLSVL.

This clonotype was seen a handful of times. This chain's CDR3 is CASSVATGASGKETQYF. The CDR3 nucleotides are TGTGCCAGCAGCGTAGCTACTGGGGCTAGCGGAAAAGAGACCCAGTACTTC. The gene calls are TRBV9 and TRBJ2-5, with 7 bases matching TRBD2. The CDR3 sequence is 17 residues long. Looked up from germline, CDR1 is SGDLS and CDR2 is YYNGEE. After removal of 0 bases from V and 3 bases from J, the junction contained 11 bases not matched to a gene.

The J gene is TRBJ2-2, the V gene TRBV10-1; D is ambiguous. The CDR3 runs 12 residues. Germline V gene lookup returns CDR1 WNHNN and CDR2 SYGVQD (reference sequence). Trimming removed 8 bases from V and 4 bases from J, with 8 bases in between. The CDR3 loop reads CASGQITGELFF. For the CDR3, the DNA is TGCGCCAGCGGCCAGATCACCGGGGAGCTGTTTTTT.

This CDR3 is CASSVGGGVSTDTQYF. The CDR3 DNA reads TGTGCCAGCAGCGTAGGTGGAGGGGTGAGCACAGATACGCAGTATTTT. This chain links TRBV9 with TRBJ2-3; D is possibly TRBD2 (6 bases). The length of the CDR3 is 16 residues. V shed 0 bases and J shed 0 bases, with 11 bases lying between them. Looked up from germline, CDR1 is SGDLS and CDR2 is YYNGEE. The whole variable domain, filled in from reference TRBV9 and TRBJ2-3, reads DSGVTQTPKHLITATGQRVTLRCSPRSGDLSVYWYQQSLDQGLQFLIQYYNGEERAKGNILERFSAQQFPDLHSELNLSSLELGDSALYFCASSVGGGVSTDTQYFGPGTRLTVL.

The chain carries TRBV11-3 and TRBJ2-6; 7 bases match TRBD1. J gave up 0 bases and V 5 bases, and 1 base lay outside the gene matches. This CDR3 has 15 residues. Germline V gene sequence: CDR1 SGHNT, CDR2 YENEEA. CDR3 DNA sequence: TGTGCCAGCAGCGACAGGGCCTCTGGGGCCAACGTCCTGACTTTC. Protein product: CASSDRASGANVLTF. Complete variable domain (other parts from reference TRBV11-3 and TRBJ2-6): EAGVVQSPRYKIIEKKQPVAFWCNPISGHNTLYWYLQNLGQGPELLIRYENEEAVDDSQLPKDRFSAERLKGVDSTLKIQPAELGDSAVYLCASSDRASGANVLTFGAGSRLTVL.

The V call is TRBV5-1, the J call TRBJ1-1, with 8 bases fitting TRBD1. The germline V gene encodes CDR1 SGHRS and CDR2 YFSETQ. Losses at the gene ends were 3 bases for V and 0 bases for J; bases not matched to a gene: 7. The CDR3 is 16 amino acids. CDR3 nucleotide sequence: TGCGCCAGCAGCTCCGTTGACAGGGGAATGAACACTGAAGCTTTCTTT. Its protein product is CASSSVDRGMNTEAFF.

The chain recombines TRBV20-1 with TRBJ2-4; the match to TRBD2 covers 7 bases. The J call may be incorrect, as the DNA end agrees better with TRBJ2-7. The germline gives CDR1 DFQATT, CDR2 SNEGSKA (reference sequence). The CDR3 consists of 14 residues. CDR3 sequence: CSAIFSGSSYEQYF. For the CDR3, the DNA is TGCAGTGCTATTTTTAGCGGGTCCTCCTACGAGCAGTACTTC.

This clonotype was observed a handful of times. The J gene is TRBJ2-7, the V gene TRBV10-3; the match to TRBD2 covers 10 bases. The CDR3 totals 14 residues. Trimming cost V 8 bases and J 11 bases; bases outside gene matches: 15. Germline V gives CDR1 ENHRY, CDR2 SYGVKD. CDR3 loop: CAIRHDIASGREYF. CDR3 DNA sequence: TGTGCCATCCGACACGATATCGCTAGCGGGAGAGAGTACTTC.

This clonotype was detected ten times or more. The chain couples TRBV6-6 to TRBJ2-7, with D uncertain. Germline values: CDR1 MNHNY, CDR2 SVGAGI (reference sequence). Between the trimmed V and J ends, which lost 0 bases and 7 bases, there was a span of 7 bases. The CDR3 totals 12 residues. The CDR3 is CASSYSGFEQYF. DNA of the CDR3: TGTGCCAGCAGTTACTCAGGGTTTGAGCAGTACTTC.

The rearrangement uses TRBV27 and TRBJ1-2; D remains unclear. Germline CDR1 reads MNHEY; CDR2 reads SMNVEV (reference sequence). V was trimmed by 1 base and J by 3 bases, leaving 12 bases between them. This CDR3 contains 15 residues. CDR3 coding DNA: TGTGCCAGCAGTTTATTTGGAGGGAGGGACTATGGCTACACCTTC. Amino acids: CASSLFGGRDYGYTF.

The chain employs TRBV20-1 and TRBJ2-7; 10 positions agree with TRBD2. The CDR3 extends over 15 amino acids. V dropped 7 bases and J dropped 2; count of bases not matched to a gene: 11. Germline values: CDR1 DFQATT, CDR2 SNEGSKA (reference sequence). CDR3 in DNA: TGCAGTGGTCTAGCGGGAGCCGGCCCGGCCTACGAGCAGTACTTC. Its protein is CSGLAGAGPAYEQYF.

The rearrangement uses TRBV10-3 and TRBJ1-1, with D unresolved. Deletions cut 9 bases from V and 3 bases from J, with 17 bases between. The CDR3 loop spans 14 amino acids. Germline V gene lookup returns CDR1 ENHRY and CDR2 SYGVKD. The CDR3 reads CAITMTEGDTEAFF. The CDR3 DNA sequence: TGTGCCATTACCATGACCGAGGGAGACACTGAAGCTTTCTTT.

This chain uses TRBV9 with TRBJ1-2; 7 positions agree with TRBD1. V was clipped by 3 bases and J by 7 bases; unmatched bases: 18. In germline, CDR1 is SGDLS, CDR2 YYNGEE. This CDR3 comprises 17 residues. The CDR3 here is CASSGPYKGAMAGGYTF. The CDR3 bases are TGTGCCAGCAGCGGACCTTATAAGGGGGCGATGGCTGGTGGCTACACCTTC.

This clonotype was recorded a few times. The chain is built from TRBV12-3 or TRBV12-4 and TRBJ2-6; D unclear. V dropped 4 bases and J dropped 15 bases, with 4 bases sitting between them. This CDR3 region has 9 residues. CDR3: CASSSPLTF. In DNA form, the CDR3 reads TGTGCCAGCAGTTCTCCCCTGACTTTC.